A single sample is the source of the 27 T cell receptor beta chains below, sequenced in a study of blood T cell repertoires in COVID-19. Produced via immunoSEQ multiplex PCR; TCRdb's table is partial and in-frame only. The sample includes almost 55,000 clones, approximately 90% of them seen just once. The sequenced sample consisted of peripheral blood. All receptors derive from a human donor in a cohort sampled during active COVID-19.

The rearrangement joins TRBV5-1 to TRBJ1-4, with 10 bases identical to TRBD1. Germline CDR1 is SGHRS and CDR2 is YFSETQ. This CDR3 has 16 residues. The trim removed 4 bases at V and 6 bases at J, leaving 9 bases unmatched. The CDR3 nucleotides are TGCGCCAGCAGCCTGTTGGCCGGGACAGGGGATGAAAAACTGTTTTTT. It is translated as CASSLLAGTGDEKLFF.

The table lists this clone with a count of one. As DNA, the CDR3 is TGTGCCAGCAGGGGACAGGGGGCCTCCATGAACACTGAAGCTTTCTTT. Its translation: CASRGQGASMNTEAFF. This chain links TRBV2 with TRBJ1-1, with TRBD1 identical over 12 bases. CDR3 length: 16 amino acids. The V gene's germline CDR1 is SNHLY and CDR2 FYNNEI. V dropped 6 bases and J dropped 0; count of bases not matched to a gene: 5.

The chain combines TRBV4-1 with TRBJ1-5, with unresolved D. Trimming stripped 0 bases from V and 0 bases from J, with 9 bases between. This CDR3 contains 16 residues. The germline gives CDR1 MGHRA, CDR2 YSYEKL. In DNA, the CDR3 is TGCGCCAGCAGCCAAGACTTAGTGTATAGCAATCAGCCCCAGCATTTT. Translation: CASSQDLVYSNQPQHF.

This rearrangement joins TRBV6-1 to TRBJ1-5; TRBD1 matches 7 bases. Germline V gene lookup returns CDR1 MNHNS and CDR2 SASEGT. This CDR3 contains 16 residues. V gave up 4 bases and J gave up 3 bases; unmatched junction bases: 9. CDR3 sequence reads: CASSGRTGALNQPQHF. DNA for the CDR3: TGTGCCAGCAGTGGGCGAACAGGGGCCCTCAATCAGCCCCAGCATTTT.

This chain joins TRBV19 and TRBJ2-5; tentative D call: TRBD2 (7 bases). Trimming took off 5 bases at V and 1 base at J, with 14 bases between the two ends. There are 15 residues in the CDR3. CDR1 is LNHDA and CDR2 is SQIVND in the germline V gene (reference sequence). CDR3 bases: TGTGCCAGTAGTCGGGGGGCTTCCGTCCAAGAGACCCAGTACTTC. Protein product: CASSRGASVQETQYF. The full variable domain, completed using reference TRBV19 and TRBJ2-5, is DGGITQSPKYLFRKEGQNVTLSCEQNLNHDAMYWYRQDPGQGLRLIYYSQIVNDFQKGDIAEGYSVSREKKESFPLTVTSAQKNPTAFYLCASSRGASVQETQYFGPGTRLLVL.

Only a few counts were recorded for this clone. CDR3 nucleotide sequence: TGTGCCAGCAGCCGGGACAGCTCTAATAATGGCTACACCTTC. Protein: CASSRDSSNNGYTF. V gene TRBV2 combines with J gene TRBJ1-2; 7 positions match TRBD1. This CDR3 contains 14 residues. J gave up 6 bases and V 6 bases, and 10 bases lay outside the gene matches. Germline loops: CDR1 SNHLY, CDR2 FYNNEI.

The rearrangement links TRBV21-1 to TRBJ1-1; TRBD1 is the table's D call, not checked against the DNA. TRBV21-1 is described as a pseudogene. The CDR3 contains 15 residues. The CDR3 DNA reads TGTGCCAGCAGCAAAGAGTGGCAGTGGAACACTGAAGCTTTCTTT. Protein: CASSKEWQWNTEAFF.

The chain uses TRBV28 and TRBJ2-7; 9 bases fit TRBD2. This CDR3 is 16 amino acids long. Germline CDR1 reads MDHEN; CDR2 reads SYDVKM. Trimming took 0 bases from V and 4 from J; bases not matched to a gene: 7. CDR3 sequence (DNA): TGTGCCAGCAGTTTATGGGAACTAGCGGGTGGGTACGAGCAGTACTTC. It is translated as CASSLWELAGGYEQYF.

This clone occurred once. The CDR3 reads CAIRASGIYEQYF. CDR3 nucleotides: TGTGCCATCAGGGCTAGCGGGATCTACGAGCAGTACTTC. The rearrangement joins TRBV10-3 to TRBJ2-7, with 9 bases matching TRBD2. The germline CDR1 and CDR2 sequences are ENHRY and SYGVKD. This CDR3 contains 13 residues. The V segment lost 6 bases and the J segment 3 bases; nucleotides outside the gene matches: 3.

This clone was found once. This chain connects TRBV3-1 (or the pseudogene TRBV3-2) to TRBJ1-6; TRBD1 matches 9 bases. J gave up 7 bases and V 4 bases, and 8 bases lay outside the gene matches. The CDR3 loop spans 16 amino acids. Germline CDR1 is LGHDT and CDR2 is YNNKEL (reference sequence). Written as DNA, the CDR3 is TGTGCCAGCAGCCTTGGGGACAGGGTCTACAATTCACCCCTCCACTTT. The encoded protein is CASSLGDRVYNSPLHF.

Here the CDR3 reads CASTPLGAAKPTNEKLFF. CDR3 DNA sequence: TGTGCCAGCACCCCCCTGGGGGCAGCCAAACCAACTAATGAAAAACTGTTTTTT. This chain links TRBV28 with TRBJ1-4, with TRBD1 as a possible D gene (6 bases). The germline CDR1 and CDR2 sequences are MDHEN and SYDVKM. Trimming removed 7 bases at V and 0 bases at J, with 21 bases between. This CDR3 spans 18 amino acids.

CDR3 in amino acids: CASRVGASYEQYF. The CDR3 coding sequence is TGTGCCAGCAGGGTAGGGGCCTCCTACGAGCAGTACTTC. V gene TRBV12-3 or TRBV12-4 combines with J gene TRBJ2-7; weak D call: TRBD1 (5 bases). The CDR3 covers 13 residues. Deletions cut 6 bases from V and 0 bases from J, with 9 bases between.

The rearrangement links TRBV19 to TRBJ2-2, with TRBD2 matching 12 bases. CDR1 and CDR2 (germline): LNHDA, SQIVND (reference sequence). The V and J ends lost 7 bases and 1 base, in that order; junction bases with no gene match: 10. CDR3 length equals 18 residues. CDR3 region: CASTASGRALENTGELFF. CDR3 nucleotide sequence: TGTGCCAGTACAGCTAGCGGGAGGGCCCTAGAGAACACCGGGGAGCTGTTTTTT.

The rearrangement uses TRBV28 and TRBJ1-2; D might be TRBD1 (6 bases). The germline V and J ends were trimmed by 5 bases and 5 bases, with 15 bases remaining between them. Germline V gene lookup returns CDR1 MDHEN and CDR2 SYDVKM. The length of the CDR3 is 14 residues. The CDR3 here is CASSLRQDGYGYTF. DNA of the CDR3: TGTGCCAGCAGTCTCCGACAGGATGGGTATGGCTACACCTTC.

The chain carries TRBV21-1 and TRBJ1-6; whether TRBD1, the table's D call, matches the DNA was not checked. TRBV21-1 is termed a pseudogene. The CDR3 totals 15 residues. Written as DNA, the CDR3 is TGTGCCAGCAGTCGCCCCCCAGGGAATAATTCACCCCTCCACTTT. It encodes CASSRPPGNNSPLHF.

The chain combines TRBV5-1 with TRBJ1-5, with D possibly TRBD1 on 5 matching bases. This CDR3 has 16 residues. CDR1 is SGHRS, CDR2 YFSETQ, per germline. The germline V and J ends were trimmed by 0 bases and 0 bases, with 10 bases remaining between them. CDR3 protein: CASSLAGRDSNQPQHF. The CDR3 coding sequence is TGCGCCAGCAGCTTGGCGGGGCGGGATAGCAATCAGCCCCAGCATTTT.

The V call is TRBV5-1, the J call TRBJ2-5; 14 bases align to TRBD2. V dropped 4 bases and J dropped 4; count of bases not matched to a gene: 9. Germline V gives CDR1 SGHRS, CDR2 YFSETQ. The length of the CDR3 is 17 residues. In DNA form, the CDR3 reads TGCGCCAGCAGCCCGGGACTAGCGGGAGAAATTTCAGAGACCCAGTACTTC. The encoded protein is CASSPGLAGEISETQYF.

V usage is TRBV4-1 and J usage is TRBJ1-5, with D possibly TRBD1 on 5 matching bases. Germline CDR1 is MGHRA and CDR2 is YSYEKL. The CDR3 is made up of 14 amino acids. V was pared by 4 bases and J by 3 bases, with 10 bases between. As DNA, the CDR3 is TGCGCCAGCAGCCCCCAGACAGTCAATCAGCCCCAGCATTTT. Its protein is CASSPQTVNQPQHF.

The rearrangement links TRBV28 to TRBJ2-7; D possibly corresponds to TRBD1 (5 bases). Trimming removed 2 bases at V and 4 bases at J, with 18 bases between. CDR3 size: 16 residues. Germline-derived CDR1 and CDR2 are MDHEN and SYDVKM. The CDR3 nucleotides read TGTGCCAGCAGTTTAAGTGGGCCGGCAGGGTCGTACGAGCAGTACTTC. Protein product: CASSLSGPAGSYEQYF.

The chain combines TRBV19 with TRBJ1-6; 7 nucleotides match TRBD1. The CDR3 spans 17 residues. Trimming cost V 6 bases and J 0 bases; bases outside gene matches: 8. The germline V gene encodes CDR1 LNHDA and CDR2 SQIVND (reference sequence). CDR3 nucleotide sequence: TGTGCCAGTAGCTCTCGGACAGGAAGCTCCTATAATTCACCCCTCCACTTT. Translating it yields CASSSRTGSSYNSPLHF.

The rearrangement joins TRBV29-1 to TRBJ2-1; 7 bases are shared with TRBD2. The germline V gene has CDR1 SQVTM and CDR2 ANQGSEA. The CDR3 is made up of 14 amino acids. V lost 3 bases, J lost 2 bases, and 4 bases stayed unmatched. The CDR3, as DNA: TGCAGCGTTGACGGCGGGAGCCCCTACAATGAGCAGTTCTTC. This sequence encodes CSVDGGSPYNEQFF.

V usage is TRBV9 and J usage is TRBJ2-7; 13 positions agree with TRBD2. The CDR3 covers 15 residues. V was pared by 3 bases and J by 3 bases, with 3 bases of the junction left unmatched. The germline CDR1 and CDR2 sequences are SGDLS and YYNGEE. The CDR3 region has the DNA TGTGCCAGCAGCGCCCGGACTAGCGGGAGCTACGAGCAGTACTTC. It encodes CASSARTSGSYEQYF. The full variable domain, rest sourced from reference TRBV9 and TRBJ2-7, is DSGVTQTPKHLITATGQRVTLRCSPRSGDLSVYWYQQSLDQGLQFLIQYYNGEERAKGNILERFSAQQFPDLHSELNLSSLELGDSALYFCASSARTSGSYEQYFGPGTRLTVT.

CDR3 residues: CASRRDRDSGNTIYF. For the CDR3, the DNA is TGTGCCAGCAGGCGTGACAGGGACTCTGGAAACACCATATATTTT. The gene calls are TRBV6-5 and TRBJ1-3, with 7 bases that match TRBD1. J was trimmed by 0 bases and V by 6 bases; bases with no gene match: 5. The germline CDR1 and CDR2 sequences are MNHEY and SVGAGI. The CDR3 totals 15 residues.

The chain is built from TRBV25-1 and TRBJ2-1, with a weak D call TRBD1 (6 bases). Germline assignment: CDR1 MGHDK and CDR2 SYGVNS. CDR3 length: 14 residues. V shed 4 bases and J shed 9 bases, with 16 bases lying between them. This CDR3 is CASSALIQGGEQFF. In DNA form, the CDR3 reads TGTGCCAGCAGTGCACTGATACAGGGCGGTGAGCAGTTCTTC.

This clone has only a few counts. The same CDR3 arises from other DNA sequences in this sample as well. The chain uses TRBV5-1 and TRBJ1-5, with D unresolved. The CDR3 covers 13 residues. V lost 2 bases to trimming and J lost 4 bases, with 7 bases between them. CDR1 SGHRS and CDR2 YFSETQ come from the germline V gene. In DNA form, the CDR3 reads TGCGCCAGCAGCTTAAACGGGAATCAGCCCCAGCATTTT. Translating it yields CASSLNGNQPQHF.

V gene TRBV19 combines with J gene TRBJ1-5; D possibly corresponds to TRBD1 (6 bases). V dropped 5 bases and J dropped 0 bases, with 11 bases sitting between them. Germline CDR1 and CDR2: LNHDA and SQIVND (reference sequence). This CDR3 is built from 15 residues. The CDR3 protein is CASSREGDSNQPQHF. CDR3 bases: TGTGCCAGTAGTCGGGAGGGGGATAGCAATCAGCCCCAGCATTTT.

The V gene is TRBV2, the J gene TRBJ2-3; 8 nucleotides line up with TRBD1. Germline V gives CDR1 SNHLY, CDR2 FYNNEI. This CDR3 has 13 amino acids. J lost 8 bases, V lost 8 bases, and 9 bases had no gene match. The CDR3 bases are TGTGCCAGCTATAGGACAGGGCCTAGTACGCAGTATTTT. Translating it yields CASYRTGPSTQYF.